This entry concerns a single TCR beta chain. Its target is not known. The authors prepared the TCRbeta library with unique molecular identifiers. TCRdb recomputed calls from the PCR reads with MiXCR, one row per CDR3 protein. The table has roughly 420,000 distinct CDR3 sequences, about 16% seen once. The CDR3 length is 13 residues. CDR1 is SGHRS, CDR2 YFSETQ, per germline. V was clipped by 4 bases and J by 6 bases, with 10 bases between them. The data originate from a study of T-cell reconstitution after alpha-beta-depleted transplantation in children. Study findings and constraints: One year after transplant, T-cell counts and diversity came mostly from newly produced T cells.

The rearrangement links TRBV5-1 to TRBJ2-2; D unresolved. Here the sequenced sample was PBMCs, mostly from graft donor cells, taken 360 days after TCRalphabeta/CD19-depleted stem cell transplant. The clonotype was recovered from a boy in the first two years of life who had a stem cell transplant for Wiskott-Aldrich syndrome, so the T cells may come from the graft donor. CDR3 in amino acids: CASSPDRAGELFF. The CDR3 DNA sequence: TGCGCCAGCAGCCCTGACCGCGCCGGGGAGCTGTTTTTT.